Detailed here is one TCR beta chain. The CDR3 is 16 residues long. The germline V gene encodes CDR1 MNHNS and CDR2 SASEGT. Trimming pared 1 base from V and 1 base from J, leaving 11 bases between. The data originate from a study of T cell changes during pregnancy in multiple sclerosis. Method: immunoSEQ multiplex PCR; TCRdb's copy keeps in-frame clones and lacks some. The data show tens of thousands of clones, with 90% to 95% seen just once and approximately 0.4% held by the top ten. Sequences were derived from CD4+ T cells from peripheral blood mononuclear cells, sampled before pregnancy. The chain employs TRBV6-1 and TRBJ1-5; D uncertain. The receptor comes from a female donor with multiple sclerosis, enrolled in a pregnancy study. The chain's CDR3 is CASSEGTSGSNQPQHF. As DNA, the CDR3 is TGTGCCAGCAGTGAAGGGACTTCGGGAAGCAATCAGCCCCAGCATTTT.